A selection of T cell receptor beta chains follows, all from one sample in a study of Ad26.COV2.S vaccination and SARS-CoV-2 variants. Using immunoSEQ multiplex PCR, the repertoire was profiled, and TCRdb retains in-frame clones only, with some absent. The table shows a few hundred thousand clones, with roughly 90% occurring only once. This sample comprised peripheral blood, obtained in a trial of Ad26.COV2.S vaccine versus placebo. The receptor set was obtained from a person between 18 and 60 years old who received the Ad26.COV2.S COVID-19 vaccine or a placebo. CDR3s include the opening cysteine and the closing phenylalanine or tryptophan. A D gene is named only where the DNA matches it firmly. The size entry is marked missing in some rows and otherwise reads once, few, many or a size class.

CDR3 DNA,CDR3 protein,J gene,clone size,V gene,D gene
TGTGCCAGCAGCTTAAGTCAGGGCTGGTGGTACGAGCAGTACTTC,CASSLSQGWWYEQYF,TRBJ2-7,NA,TRBV7-2,NA
TGTGCCATCAGTGATTTCGACAAATTACTCACAGATACGCAGTATTTT,CAISDFDKLLTDTQYF,TRBJ2-3,NA,TRBV10-3,NA
TGTGCCAGTCGGGTGGGAGGGGCCAACGTCCTGACTTTC,CASRVGGANVLTF,TRBJ2-6,NA,TRBV19,NA
TGTGCCAGCAGCCGCCCGGGAAAGGCATCCTACGAGCAGTACTTC,CASSRPGKASYEQYF,TRBJ2-7,NA,TRBV6-5,NA
TGTGCCAGCAGCTTAGCGGGACTATCCACCGGGGAGCTGTTTTTT,CASSLAGLSTGELFF,TRBJ2-2,NA,TRBV7-3,TRBD2
TGTGCCAGCTCTCCACAGGAGCAGGGGGCGGATGGCTACACCTTC,CASSPQEQGADGYTF,TRBJ1-2,NA,TRBV18,TRBD1
TGTGCCAGCACCGCTCCTAGCACCGGGGAGCTGTTTTTT,CASTAPSTGELFF,TRBJ2-2,NA,TRBV7-9,NA
TGTGCCAGCTCACCAATGGGGGATAGCAATCAGCCCCAGCATTTT,CASSPMGDSNQPQHF,TRBJ1-5,NA,TRBV18,NA
TGTGCCAGCAGGCCATATGGCGGCAATCAGCCCCAGCATTTT,CASRPYGGNQPQHF,TRBJ1-5,NA,TRBV27,NA
TGTGCCAGCAGTTTTACAGCGACGAATTCACCCCTCCACTTT,CASSFTATNSPLHF,TRBJ1-6,NA,TRBV27,NA
TGTGCCAGCAGCGTCGGCCAAGGGAGAGAGACCCAGTACTTC,CASSVGQGRETQYF,TRBJ2-5,NA,TRBV9,NA
TGTGCCATCAGTGACAGCGGGAGCTACGAGCAGTACTTC,CAISDSGSYEQYF,TRBJ2-7,NA,TRBV10-3,TRBD2
TGTGCCAGCTCACCAAGGCAGGGAGGTAGCAATCAGCCCCAGCATTTT,CASSPRQGGSNQPQHF,TRBJ1-5,once,TRBV18,NA
TGTGCCAGCAGTGATGTCCTTAGCTCCTACAATGAGCAGTTCTTC,CASSDVLSSYNEQFF,TRBJ2-1,NA,TRBV6-1,NA
TGTGCCAGCAGTTCGGCTAGCGCCCAAGGTGGTCTCCATGAGCAGTTCTTC,CASSSASAQGGLHEQFF,TRBJ2-1,NA,TRBV28,NA
TGTGCCAGCAGCTTACCGCCGGGGGGTGAAGCTTTCTTT,CASSLPPGGEAFF,TRBJ1-1,NA,TRBV7-3,NA
TGTGCCAGCAGCCCAGGGGTCAGGGGGCGGTGGAACAATGAGCAGTTCTTC,CASSPGVRGRWNNEQFF,TRBJ2-1,once,TRBV7-9,TRBD1
TGTGCCACCAGCGGCGGGACTAGCGACTCCTACAATGAGCAGTTCTTC,CATSGGTSDSYNEQFF,TRBJ2-1,NA,TRBV15,TRBD2
TGTGCCAGCAGCTTTTACAGGGGACTCCATAATTCACCCCTCCACTTT,CASSFYRGLHNSPLHF,TRBJ1-6,NA,TRBV7-9,TRBD1
TGCGCCAGCAGCCGAACTAGCGGGAGGGCCGGGGATGAGCAGTTCTTC,CASSRTSGRAGDEQFF,TRBJ2-1,NA,TRBV4-3,TRBD2